The 30 T cell receptor beta chains listed next were all sequenced from one sample in a study of response to subunit inactivated influenza vaccine. TCRdb reanalysed the RT-PCR reads using MiXCR and keeps one entry per CDR3 protein. The profile shows 550,000 to 800,000 distinct CDR3 sequences, approximately 15% of them singletons. Sequenced material: PBMCs from blood, taken 12 days after vaccination. The receptor source for this set is a man aged 45-60 years who received an inactivated influenza vaccine.

This chain uses TRBV10-2 with TRBJ2-5, with no clear D. The CDR3 has 16 amino acids. The germline V gene encodes CDR1 WSHSY and CDR2 SAAADI. Trimming left V 2 bases short and J 0 bases short, with 13 bases between. DNA of the CDR3: TGCGCCAGCAGTGAGGGTCTAGAGGCGTACCAAGAGACCCAGTACTTC. It translates to CASSEGLEAYQETQYF.

This clonotype was found many times. The V gene is TRBV7-9, the J gene TRBJ1-2; perhaps TRBD1 as D (6 bases). Germline values: CDR1 SEHNR, CDR2 FQNEAQ (reference sequence). This CDR3 is built from 14 residues. V was pared by 2 bases and J by 6 bases, with 13 bases between. The CDR3 bases are TGTGCCAGCAGCTTATCAGGGGAAGCTGATGGCTACACCTTC. Translating gives CASSLSGEADGYTF. Full variable domain (remainder filled in from reference TRBV7-9 and TRBJ1-2): DTGVSQNPRHKITKRGQNVTFRCDPISEHNRLYWYRQTLGQGPEFLTYFQNEAQLEKSRLLSDRFSAERPKGSFSTLEIQRTEQGDSAMYLCASSLSGEADGYTFGSGTRLTVV.

The chain carries TRBV20-1 and TRBJ1-1, with 9 positions matching TRBD1. The length of the CDR3 is 13 residues. The germline V gene has CDR1 DFQATT and CDR2 SNEGSKA (reference sequence). Germline trimming cut 4 bases from V and 3 bases from J; bases unmatched to any gene: 3. The CDR3 nucleotides are TGCAGTGCTACGGACAGGGGAGACACTGAAGCTTTCTTT. It specifies CSATDRGDTEAFF.

This clonotype was seen a handful of times. The V gene is TRBV5-1, the J gene TRBJ2-3; the D call may be TRBD1 or TRBD2 (5 bases each). The CDR3 loop spans 14 amino acids. Trimming left V 4 bases short and J 6 bases short, with 15 bases between. CDR1 and CDR2 from the germline V gene are SGHRS and YFSETQ. The CDR3 protein is CASSTGTLGDTQYF. In nucleotides, the CDR3 is TGCGCCAGCAGCACCGGGACCTTGGGGGATACGCAGTATTTT.

The chain carries TRBV4-3 and TRBJ2-5; D not certain. This CDR3 is built from 14 residues. The V gene lost 2 bases and the J gene lost 2 bases, with 9 bases spanning the gap. From germline, CDR1 is LGHNA and CDR2 YSLEER. DNA of the CDR3: TGCGCCAGCAGCCAAATGTCAGGTCAAGAGACCCAGTACTTC. This translates into CASSQMSGQETQYF.

The table lists this clonotype with many counts. This chain connects TRBV6-1 to TRBJ2-5, with no clear D. The germline V gene encodes CDR1 MNHNS and CDR2 SASEGT. The V and J ends lost 8 bases and 3 bases respectively, with 4 bases between them. This CDR3 region has 10 residues. In DNA, the CDR3 is TGTGCCAGCTTAGAAGAGACCCAGTACTTC. It yields the protein CASLEETQYF.

The V call is TRBV4-2, the J call TRBJ2-1, with 12 bases fitting TRBD2. Per germline, CDR1 LGHNA and CDR2 YNFKEQ. The CDR3 spans 17 residues. Trimming took 3 bases from V and 2 from J; bases not matched to a gene: 5. In DNA, the CDR3 is TGTGCCAGCAGCCAGGACCCTAGCGGGGGGGCCTACAATGAGCAGTTCTTC. Protein: CASSQDPSGGAYNEQFF.

The rearrangement joins TRBV14 to TRBJ2-1, with D maybe TRBD2 (6 bases). The CDR3 consists of 13 residues. Germline assignment: CDR1 SGHDN and CDR2 FVKESK. Trimming shortened V by 5 bases and J by 7 bases, and 12 bases separated the two germline ends. CDR3 sequence: CASSFIRGNEQFF. Here the CDR3 DNA reads TGTGCCAGCAGCTTTATCCGGGGGAATGAGCAGTTCTTC.

This clonotype was counted a single time. The rearrangement joins TRBV12-3 or TRBV12-4 to TRBJ2-5, with 7 bases matching TRBD1. The trim removed 1 base at V and 2 bases at J, leaving 7 bases unmatched. The CDR3 extends over 16 amino acids. This CDR3 reads CASSLGRGWEQETQYF. For the CDR3, the DNA is TGTGCCAGCAGTTTAGGCAGGGGGTGGGAACAAGAGACCCAGTACTTC.

The chain couples TRBV9 to TRBJ2-7; TRBD1 matches 9 bases. The CDR3 covers 15 residues. Germline assignment: CDR1 SGDLS and CDR2 YYNGEE. V shed 3 bases and J 2 bases; nucleotides not matched to a gene: 6. CDR3 amino acids: CASSARQGGTYEQYF. The DNA for the CDR3 is TGTGCCAGCAGCGCAAGACAGGGGGGCACCTACGAGCAGTACTTC.

CDR3 DNA sequence: TGCGCCAGCAGCCAAGCCTGGAGGGCGGGGGGGCGTAATGAGCAGTTCTTC. It translates to CASSQAWRAGGRNEQFF. The rearrangement links TRBV4-1 to TRBJ2-1; 9 nucleotides line up with TRBD2. This CDR3 comprises 17 residues. Germline trimming cut 1 base from V and 7 bases from J; bases unmatched to any gene: 11. Germline CDR1 MGHRA, CDR2 YSYEKL.

This clonotype was counted only a few times. This rearrangement joins TRBV6-1 to TRBJ2-7; D unclear. The V gene lost 6 bases and the J gene lost 4 bases, with 10 bases spanning the gap. Germline V gives CDR1 MNHNS, CDR2 SASEGT. The CDR3 sequence is 12 residues long. CDR3 DNA sequence: TGTGCCAGCAGGGAATCAGGATACGAGCAGTACTTC. Translating it yields CASRESGYEQYF.

The chain employs TRBV2 and TRBJ2-7; 7 bases line up with TRBD1. This CDR3 region has 15 residues. V lost 6 bases, J lost 3 bases, and 11 bases stayed unmatched. Germline loops: CDR1 SNHLY, CDR2 FYNNEI. The CDR3 DNA sequence: TGTGCCAGCAGGGGGACGGACAGGACATTCTACGAGCAGTACTTC. Its translation is CASRGTDRTFYEQYF. The complete variable domain, with remaining parts taken from reference TRBV2 and TRBJ2-7, reads EPEVTQTPSHQVTQMGQEVILRCVPISNHLYFYWYRQILGQKVEFLVSFYNNEISEKSEIFDDQFSVERPDGSNFTLKIRSTKLEDSAMYFCASRGTDRTFYEQYFGPGTRLTVT.

CDR3 in DNA: TGTGCCAGCACCGACGGGGATACGCAGTATTTT. Translated, it gives CASTDGDTQYF. J is TRBJ2-3 and V is TRBV7-2; D is unclear. The CDR3 covers 11 residues. Germline V gene sequence: CDR1 SGHTA, CDR2 FQGNSA. Trimming pared 7 bases from V and 6 bases from J, leaving 8 bases between.

This clonotype has more than one count but fewer than ten. This chain uses TRBV5-5 with TRBJ2-1; D is perhaps TRBD1 or TRBD2 (5 bases each). V was cut by 2 bases and J by 3 bases, with 12 bases left in between. Per the germline V gene, CDR1 is SGHKS and CDR2 is YYEKEE (reference sequence). This CDR3 is built from 15 residues. The CDR3 sequence is CASSFQGDLYNEQFF. CDR3 sequence (DNA): TGTGCCAGCAGCTTCCAGGGAGACCTCTACAATGAGCAGTTCTTC.

The chain joins TRBV7-2 to TRBJ2-7, with D uncertain. CDR3 size: 11 residues. Looked up from germline, CDR1 is SGHTA and CDR2 is FQGNSA. V dropped 5 bases and J dropped 6 bases, with 8 bases sitting between them. CDR3 sequence: CASSIAREQYF. CDR3 nucleotides: TGTGCCAGCAGCATCGCGCGCGAGCAGTACTTC. The complete variable domain, with remaining parts taken from reference TRBV7-2 and TRBJ2-7, reads GAGVSQSPSNKVTEKGKDVELRCDPISGHTALYWYRQSLGQGLEFLIYFQGNSAPDKSGLPSDRFSAERTGGSVSTLTIQRTQQEDSAVYLCASSIAREQYFGPGTRLTVT.

This clonotype has a handful of counts. V usage is TRBV2 and J usage is TRBJ2-1, with D unresolved. Trimming left V 0 bases short and J 4 bases short, with 10 bases between. From germline, CDR1 is SNHLY and CDR2 FYNNEI. This CDR3 region has 15 residues. The CDR3 DNA reads as TGTGCCAGCAGTGAAGCGGACCAAGCTTACAATGAGCAGTTCTTC. Translated, it gives CASSEADQAYNEQFF.

This clonotype was counted a few times. This chain connects TRBV20-1 to TRBJ2-5, with D perhaps TRBD1 or TRBD2 (7 bases each). CDR1 is DFQATT and CDR2 is SNEGSKA in the germline V gene (reference sequence). CDR3 size: 16 residues. The V gene lost 0 bases and the J gene lost 7 bases, with 21 bases spanning the gap. In DNA, the CDR3 is TGCAGTGCTAGAGATTGGGGACTAACGCCAGGGGGGACCCAGTACTTC. Its translation: CSARDWGLTPGGTQYF.

The chain employs TRBV5-1 and TRBJ1-4, with TRBD1 matching 10 bases. Germline lookup yields CDR1 SGHRS and CDR2 YFSETQ. V lost 4 bases and J lost 7; bases outside the gene matches: 16. The CDR3 has 18 amino acids. The CDR3 is CASSAVVTGGAISEKLFF. CDR3 DNA sequence: TGCGCCAGCAGCGCCGTGGTGACAGGGGGCGCGATTAGTGAAAAACTGTTTTTT. Variable domain in full (rest from reference TRBV5-1 and TRBJ1-4): KAGVTQTPRYLIKTRGQQVTLSCSPISGHRSVSWYQQTPGQGLQFLFEYFSETQRNKGNFPGRFSGRQFSNSRSEMNVSTLELGDSALYLCASSAVVTGGAISEKLFFGSGTQLSVL.

This clonotype was seen a handful of times. The chain has TRBV5-1 and TRBJ1-3; 7 bases align to TRBD1. CDR1 is SGHRS, CDR2 YFSETQ, per germline. Trimming took 5 bases from V and 0 from J; bases not matched to a gene: 5. The CDR3 consists of 15 residues. The CDR3 sequence is CASSPGQASGNTIYF. CDR3 nucleotides: TGCGCCAGCAGTCCCGGACAGGCCTCTGGAAACACCATATATTTT.

This sequence joins TRBV6-1 and TRBJ2-5; D is perhaps TRBD1 or TRBD2 (6 bases each). With 10 bases removed from V and 1 base from J, the gap between germline ends came to 19 bases. This CDR3 spans 15 amino acids. Germline lookup yields CDR1 MNHNS and CDR2 SASEGT. The CDR3 protein is CATRLGGLGQETQYF. In nucleotides, the CDR3 is TGTGCCACGAGACTAGGGGGTTTGGGCCAAGAGACCCAGTACTTC.

This clonotype has a handful of counts. The chain has TRBV6-5 and TRBJ1-1; D might be TRBD1 (5 bases). CDR1 MNHEY and CDR2 SVGAGI come from the germline V gene. This CDR3 is 15 amino acids long. V was trimmed by 2 bases and J by 4 bases, leaving 14 bases between them. Here the CDR3 DNA reads TGTGCCAGCAGTTACCCCATAGGGGCTGTCACTGAAGCTTTCTTT. It translates to CASSYPIGAVTEAFF.

This clonotype has a single count. The chain has TRBV10-3 and TRBJ2-5, with a weak D call TRBD2 (5 bases). The CDR3 loop spans 11 amino acids. V lost 11 bases to trimming and J lost 4 bases, with 11 bases between them. Looked up from germline, CDR1 is ENHRY and CDR2 is SYGVKD. The CDR3 protein is CAASGGETQYF. The CDR3 bases are TGTGCCGCGAGCGGTGGAGAGACCCAGTACTTC.

In this sample, this clonotype turned up many times. The chain uses TRBV4-3 and TRBJ2-1; D remains unclear. V was cut by 2 bases and J by 0 bases, with 8 bases left in between. CDR3 length equals 15 residues. From germline, CDR1 is LGHNA and CDR2 YSLEER. The CDR3 DNA reads as TGCGCCAGCAGCCAAACGGAGAGCTCCTACAATGAGCAGTTCTTC. This encodes CASSQTESSYNEQFF.

This clonotype came up many times. The CDR3: CASSLVSGSNQPQHF. As DNA, the CDR3 is TGTGCCAGCAGCTTAGTATCAGGGTCGAATCAGCCCCAGCATTTT. This chain joins TRBV7-2 and TRBJ1-5, with a tentative D call TRBD1 (5 bases). V was shortened by 1 base and J by 4 bases, with 11 bases between the two germline ends. The CDR3 consists of 15 residues. The germline CDR1 and CDR2 sequences are SGHTA and FQGNSA.

This clonotype was seen a few times. V and J are TRBV20-1 and TRBJ2-3; 12 bases agree with TRBD2. V shed 4 bases and J 1 base; nucleotides not matched to a gene: 6. The V gene's germline CDR1 is DFQATT and CDR2 SNEGSKA (reference sequence). The CDR3 length is 16 residues. CDR3 in amino acids: CSANGLAGTGTDTQYF. As DNA, the CDR3 is TGCAGTGCTAACGGACTAGCGGGAACTGGCACAGATACGCAGTATTTT.

The genes are TRBV28 and TRBJ1-2; D possibly corresponds to TRBD1 (5 bases). This CDR3 contains 15 residues. Germline values: CDR1 MDHEN, CDR2 SYDVKM. Deletions cut 5 bases from V and 0 bases from J, with 13 bases between. The CDR3 DNA reads as TGTGCCAGCAGTGGGGGGGATCTAGCTAACTATGGCTACACCTTC. This codes for CASSGGDLANYGYTF.

Ten or more counts support this clonotype. The chain combines TRBV4-3 with TRBJ2-3; 7 bases align to TRBD2. CDR3 length: 16 amino acids. Germline V lookup: CDR1 LGHNA, CDR2 YSLEER. With V trimmed by 1 base and J by 2 bases, 6 bases remained unmatched. The CDR3 loop is CASSQGGAGFTDTQYF. The CDR3 DNA follows: TGCGCCAGCAGCCAAGGGGGAGCGGGGTTCACAGATACGCAGTATTTT.

This clonotype has just a few counts. The chain links TRBV10-3 to TRBJ2-7; D is perhaps TRBD1 or TRBD2 (5 bases each). The germline gives CDR1 ENHRY, CDR2 SYGVKD. This CDR3 spans 19 amino acids. The V end lost 2 bases, the J end lost 3 bases, and 26 bases lay between the germline ends. CDR3 nucleotide sequence: TGTGCCATCAGTGAGAACAATAGGGGTAGTTCCGGGGCAGGCTACGAGCAGTACTTC. The encoded protein is CAISENNRGSSGAGYEQYF.

This clonotype was detected a few times. The J gene is TRBJ2-3, the V gene TRBV27; D is possibly TRBD2 (6 bases). Germline assignment: CDR1 MNHEY and CDR2 SMNVEV (reference sequence). V dropped 0 bases and J dropped 1 base, with 11 bases sitting between them. The CDR3 length is 16 residues. The CDR3 here is CASSLSPGSGTDTQYF. CDR3 in DNA: TGTGCCAGCAGTTTATCACCCGGGAGCGGCACAGATACGCAGTATTTT.